These 20 T cell receptor beta chains came from one sample sequenced in a study of T-cell reconstitution after alpha-beta-depleted transplantation in children. Preparation of the TCRbeta library involved a method that used unique molecular identifiers. MiXCR was run by TCRdb on the PCR reads, yielding one entry per CDR3 protein. The profile shows about a million distinct CDR3 sequences, roughly 29% of them singletons. Specimen: PBMCs, mostly from graft donor cells, collected 360 days after TCRalphabeta/CD19-depleted stem cell transplant. The receptors derive from a boy younger than two who had a stem cell transplant for SCID, so the T cells may come from the graft donor.

This clonotype was recorded a few times. The chain links TRBV6-5 to TRBJ2-1, with a possible D match to TRBD1 (5 bases). The CDR3 sequence is 14 residues long. CDR1 and CDR2 from the germline V gene are MNHEY and SVGAGI. V lost 2 bases and J 10 bases, leaving 15 bases between the germline ends. The CDR3 DNA reads TGTGCCAGCAGTTACGGGGTACAGGTAAACGAGCAGTTCTTC. As protein: CASSYGVQVNEQFF.

The chain combines TRBV11-2 with TRBJ1-5; D is possibly TRBD1 (6 bases). CDR1 and CDR2 from the germline V gene are SGHAT and FQNNGV. The V end lost 4 bases, the J end lost 11 bases, and 18 bases lay between the germline ends. The CDR3 is 14 amino acids. The CDR3 is CASSSGLQGMTQHF. CDR3 bases: TGTGCCAGCAGCTCAGGCCTCCAGGGGATGACCCAGCATTTT. The variable domain in full, completed from reference TRBV11-2 and TRBJ1-5, reads EAGVAQSPRYKIIEKRQSVAFWCNPISGHATLYWYQQILGQGPKLLIQFQNNGVVDDSQLPKDRFSAERLKGVDSTLKIQPAKLEDSAVYLCASSSGLQGMTQHFGDGTRLSIL.

The V gene is TRBV6-5, the J gene TRBJ2-7; no clear D gene. The CDR3 length is 13 residues. Germline CDR1 reads MNHEY; CDR2 reads SVGAGI. Trimming cost V 2 bases and J 0 bases, with 5 bases left between them. For the CDR3, the DNA is TGTGCCAGCAGTTACGAGGACTCCTACGAGCAGTACTTC. Its translation: CASSYEDSYEQYF.

This chain joins TRBV6-1 and TRBJ2-5; 9 positions agree with TRBD2. The CDR3 sequence is 17 residues long. Trimming took 7 bases from V and 4 from J; bases not matched to a gene: 16. Germline-derived CDR1 and CDR2 are MNHNS and SASEGT. Written as DNA, the CDR3 is TGTGCCAGCACCATCGTCAATTCGGGACTAGCAGGAGAGACCCAGTACTTC. This encodes CASTIVNSGLAGETQYF.

A few counts support this clonotype. This chain links TRBV20-1 with TRBJ1-1; no firm D call. The CDR3 is 11 residues long. The V and J ends lost 4 bases and 3 bases respectively, with 6 bases between them. The germline gives CDR1 DFQATT, CDR2 SNEGSKA (reference sequence). CDR3 in DNA: TGCAGTGCTAAGAGACACACTGAAGCTTTCTTT. It yields the protein CSAKRHTEAFF.

This clonotype was found a few times. V and J are TRBV20-1 and TRBJ2-7, with a possible D match to TRBD1 (6 bases). CDR3 length: 13 amino acids. The ends were cut back, 5 bases at V and 2 bases at J, with 13 bases in the middle. The germline gives CDR1 DFQATT, CDR2 SNEGSKA (reference sequence). CDR3 DNA sequence: TGCAGTGCTTTAAGCCGGGACACCTACGAGCAGTACTTC. This translates into CSALSRDTYEQYF.

In this sample, this clonotype turned up a few times. The chain is built from TRBV10-2 and TRBJ2-1; TRBD2 might be the D (7 bases). The CDR3 spans 14 residues. In germline, CDR1 is WSHSY, CDR2 SAAADI. V was trimmed by 5 bases and J by 9 bases, leaving 17 bases between them. The CDR3 spells CASSMPKGGGEQFF. DNA of the CDR3: TGCGCCAGCAGTATGCCAAAAGGGGGGGGTGAGCAGTTCTTC.

This chain uses TRBV7-9 with TRBJ2-2, with TRBD1 identical over 10 bases. The CDR3 covers 16 residues. Germline assignment: CDR1 SEHNR and CDR2 FQNEAQ (reference sequence). J gave up 6 bases and V 5 bases, and 9 bases lay outside the gene matches. For the CDR3, the DNA is TGTGCCAGCAGCGCCTCCGGGACAGGGGTATCCGGGGAGCTGTTTTTT. It specifies CASSASGTGVSGELFF.

The J gene is TRBJ1-1, the V gene TRBV7-9; D not certain. This CDR3 comprises 14 residues. Germline CDR1 and CDR2: SEHNR and FQNEAQ (reference sequence). V lost 4 bases and J lost 1, with 10 bases in between. The CDR3 DNA reads as TGTGCCAGCAGCTCGCCAGCGAGGAACACTGAAGCTTTCTTT. Amino acid sequence: CASSSPARNTEAFF.

This clonotype showed up just a few times. The chain combines TRBV2 with TRBJ2-1; no definite D call. The CDR3 is 13 residues long. In germline, CDR1 is SNHLY, CDR2 FYNNEI. V lost 6 bases and J lost 8, with 14 bases in between. CDR3: CASRQVWVYEQFF. The CDR3 DNA reads as TGTGCCAGCAGACAAGTGTGGGTCTATGAGCAGTTCTTC.

The rearrangement uses TRBV15 and TRBJ2-7; 7 nucleotides match TRBD1. Germline V gives CDR1 LNHNV, CDR2 YYDKDF (reference sequence). V trimming: 1 base; J trimming: 4 bases; junction bases outside the gene matches: 1. CDR3 size: 13 residues. CDR3 in DNA: TGTGCCACCAGCAGAGGCAGGGGGTACGAGCAGTACTTC. This encodes CATSRGRGYEQYF.

This clonotype showed up just a few times. CDR3 coding DNA: TGTGCCAGCAGCTTAGCGGTCCTGGGGCCCTACAATGAGCAGTTCTTC. Amino acids: CASSLAVLGPYNEQFF. V and J are TRBV7-9 and TRBJ2-1; weak D call: TRBD1 (5 bases). V was shortened by 0 bases and J by 2 bases, with 11 bases between the two germline ends. Germline V CDR1 and CDR2: SEHNR, FQNEAQ (reference sequence). CDR3 size: 16 residues.

Regarding this clonotype: The junction and the germline gene differ at one end; a read error may be behind it. V usage is TRBV3-1 and J usage is TRBJ2-7; D call uncertain. This CDR3 is 12 amino acids long. Germline CDR1 and CDR2: LGHDT and YNNKEL (reference sequence). CDR3 sequence reads: CTSSSDNDEQYF. As DNA, the CDR3 is TGTACCAGCAGTAGTGACAACGACGAGCAGTACTTC.

This clonotype was recorded a few times. The rearrangement links TRBV10-3 to TRBJ2-1, with TRBD2 matching over 7 bases. Germline loops: CDR1 ENHRY, CDR2 SYGVKD. The CDR3 totals 16 residues. V trimming: 3 bases; J trimming: 0 bases; junction bases outside the gene matches: 5. CDR3 amino acids: CAISESGVNSYNEQFF. Here the CDR3 DNA reads TGTGCCATCAGTGAAAGCGGGGTTAACTCCTACAATGAGCAGTTCTTC.

The chain employs TRBV5-1 and TRBJ1-2; TRBD1 matches at 11 bases. This CDR3 comprises 15 residues. Germline trimming cut 5 bases from V and 6 bases from J; bases unmatched to any gene: 9. Germline lookup yields CDR1 SGHRS and CDR2 YFSETQ. The CDR3 here is CASSPRTGGSNGYTF. As DNA, the CDR3 is TGCGCCAGCAGTCCCAGGACAGGGGGCTCGAATGGCTACACCTTC.

This chain joins TRBV6-1 and TRBJ1-6; D gene ambiguous. Germline lookup yields CDR1 MNHNS and CDR2 SASEGT. V lost 8 bases and J lost 0, with 8 bases in between. The CDR3 loop spans 14 amino acids. Here the CDR3 reads CASGRSSYNSPLHF. CDR3 DNA sequence: TGTGCCAGCGGCCGGAGCTCCTATAATTCACCCCTCCACTTT.

The rearrangement uses TRBV11-2 and TRBJ2-7; 7 bases fit TRBD2. V lost 3 bases, J lost 5 bases, and 13 bases stayed unmatched. The CDR3 consists of 16 residues. Germline V CDR1 and CDR2: SGHAT, FQNNGV. CDR3 loop: CASSLVPGRKKDEQYF. The CDR3 nucleotides read TGTGCCAGCAGCTTGGTTCCCGGGAGGAAGAAAGACGAGCAGTACTTC.

The CDR3 loop reads CASSDRDGRTDTQYF. CDR3 in DNA: TGTGCCAGCAGCGATCGGGACGGCCGCACAGATACGCAGTATTTT. The V call is TRBV9, the J call TRBJ2-3; D tentatively fits TRBD1 or TRBD2 (5 bases each). CDR1 is SGDLS, CDR2 YYNGEE, per germline. The CDR3 is 15 amino acids. V was cut by 3 bases and J by 1 base, with 12 bases left in between.

This chain joins TRBV7-9 and TRBJ2-1; D assignment may be TRBD1 or TRBD2 (5 bases each). Between the trimmed V and J ends, which lost 5 bases and 8 bases, there was a span of 13 bases. The V gene's germline CDR1 is SEHNR and CDR2 FQNEAQ (reference sequence). The CDR3 is 13 amino acids. The CDR3 DNA sequence: TGTGCCAGCAGCACCGGAGGCAGGGATGAGCAGTTCTTC. Amino acids: CASSTGGRDEQFF. Based on the CDR3 plus reference TRBV7-9 and TRBJ2-1, the full variable domain is DTGVSQNPRHKITKRGQNVTFRCDPISEHNRLYWYRQTLGQGPEFLTYFQNEAQLEKSRLLSDRFSAERPKGSFSTLEIQRTEQGDSAMYLCASSTGGRDEQFFGPGTRLTVL.

Only a few counts were recorded for this clonotype. V gene TRBV4-2 combines with J gene TRBJ2-1, with 12 bases that match TRBD2. The ends lost 0 bases at V and 5 bases at J; junction bases unmatched: 5. CDR1 LGHNA and CDR2 YNFKEQ come from the germline V gene. The CDR3 contains 17 residues. The chain's CDR3 is CASSQEGPSGGDNEQFF. The CDR3, as DNA: TGTGCCAGCAGCCAAGAAGGTCCTAGCGGGGGGGACAATGAGCAGTTCTTC.